The clone carrying this T cell receptor (beta chain) was seen ten or more times. These data originate in a study of CD8+CD57+ T cells in acquired aplastic anemia. According to the study, genomic DNA was the template for TCR beta VDJ and CDR3 profiling. TCRdb called the reads again in MiXCR, with one record for every CDR3 protein. This sample has some 240,000 distinct CDR3 sequences, with roughly 33% found just once. Trimming removed 1 base from V and 1 base from J; junction bases left unmatched: 4. CDR3 size: 15 residues. Germline-derived CDR1 and CDR2 are SGHRS and YFSETQ. The chain joins TRBV5-1 to TRBJ2-5; 7 bases agree with TRBD1. Sequenced: sorted CD4+, CD8+, or CD8+CD57+ T cells (not recorded which) from PBMCs. This receptor was identified in a human donor in good health, serving as a control. CDR3 region: CASSLRSGGQETQYF. CDR3 DNA: TGCGCCAGCAGCTTGCGGTCAGGGGGCCAAGAGACCCAGTACTTC.